What follows are 7 T cell receptor beta chains derived from one specimen sequenced in a study of PD-1 blockade in classical Hodgkin lymphoma. Time point in this sample: cycle 4 day 1 (C4D1), after 6 weeks of nivolumab. Every patient had relapsed following autologous stem cell transplantation, and cohorts differed in brentuximab vedotin exposure. Generated by immunoSEQ multiplex PCR, the TCRdb table keeps only in-frame clones and is missing some. The repertoire includes about 64,000 clones, about 89% of them detected once, and about 9.3% sits in the top ten. Sequencing was performed on peripheral blood mononuclear cells (PBMCs), taken before the fourth cycle of nivolumab. These receptors were obtained from a human donor with classical Hodgkin lymphoma.

The chain has TRBV5-4 and TRBJ2-3, with 9 positions matching TRBD2. Looked up from germline, CDR1 is SGHNT and CDR2 is YYREEE (reference sequence). The junction had 2 bases not matched to a gene; V was cut back by 1 base and J by 2 bases. The CDR3 contains 15 residues. This CDR3 is CASSLSGLATDTQYF. Written as DNA, the CDR3 is TGTGCCAGCAGCTTGTCGGGACTAGCCACAGATACGCAGTATTTT.

This clone was picked up one time. The chain combines TRBV6-5 with TRBJ2-6; D gene unclear. Trimming shortened V by 5 bases and J by 2 bases, and 10 bases separated the two germline ends. The CDR3 length is 15 residues. Germline CDR1 is MNHEY and CDR2 is SVGAGI. The CDR3 spells CASSTPWPGANVLTF. CDR3 sequence (DNA): TGTGCCAGCAGTACGCCTTGGCCTGGGGCCAACGTCCTGACTTTC.

This chain uses TRBV6-1 with TRBJ1-5; D unclear. The CDR3 runs 11 residues. The germline V and J ends were trimmed by 4 bases and 4 bases, with 2 bases remaining between them. Germline CDR1 is MNHNS and CDR2 is SASEGT. CDR3 in DNA: TGTGCCAGCAGTGGGAATCAGCCCCAGCATTTT. This sequence encodes CASSGNQPQHF.

V gene TRBV23-1 combines with J gene TRBJ2-7; 8 bases are a match to TRBD1. TRBV23-1 is identified as an open reading frame with a role that is uncertain. V trimming: 4 bases; J trimming: 7 bases; junction bases outside the gene matches: 9. The CDR3 is made up of 14 amino acids. CDR3 amino acids: CASSRTGLAGEQYF. Written as DNA, the CDR3 is TGCGCCAGCAGTCGGACAGGGTTGGCGGGGGAGCAGTACTTC.

This clone has just a few counts. This chain links TRBV11-3 with TRBJ2-5; D is unresolved. Germline CDR1 is SGHNT and CDR2 is YENEEA. Trimming shortened V by 2 bases and J by 1 base, and 5 bases separated the two germline ends. The CDR3 length is 13 residues. As DNA, the CDR3 is TGTGCCAGCAGCTTATGGACCCAAGAGACCCAGTACTTC. This sequence encodes CASSLWTQETQYF.

The J gene is TRBJ1-3, the V gene TRBV10-3; no clear D. The CDR3 runs to 14 residues. The germline V gene encodes CDR1 ENHRY and CDR2 SYGVKD. The germline V and J ends were trimmed by 1 base and 5 bases, with 9 bases remaining between them. The CDR3 DNA follows: TGTGCCATCAGTGAGTGGGGTCTTAGAAACACCATATATTTT. Translated, it gives CAISEWGLRNTIYF.

The chain joins TRBV6-6 to TRBJ1-2, with 10 bases identical to TRBD1. Germline V gene sequence: CDR1 MNHNY, CDR2 SVGAGI (reference sequence). The CDR3 covers 13 residues. After removal of 4 bases from V and 4 bases from J, the junction contained 0 bases not matched to a gene. The CDR3 sequence is CASSWDRGYGYTF. The DNA for the CDR3 is TGTGCCAGCAGTTGGGACAGGGGCTATGGCTACACCTTC.